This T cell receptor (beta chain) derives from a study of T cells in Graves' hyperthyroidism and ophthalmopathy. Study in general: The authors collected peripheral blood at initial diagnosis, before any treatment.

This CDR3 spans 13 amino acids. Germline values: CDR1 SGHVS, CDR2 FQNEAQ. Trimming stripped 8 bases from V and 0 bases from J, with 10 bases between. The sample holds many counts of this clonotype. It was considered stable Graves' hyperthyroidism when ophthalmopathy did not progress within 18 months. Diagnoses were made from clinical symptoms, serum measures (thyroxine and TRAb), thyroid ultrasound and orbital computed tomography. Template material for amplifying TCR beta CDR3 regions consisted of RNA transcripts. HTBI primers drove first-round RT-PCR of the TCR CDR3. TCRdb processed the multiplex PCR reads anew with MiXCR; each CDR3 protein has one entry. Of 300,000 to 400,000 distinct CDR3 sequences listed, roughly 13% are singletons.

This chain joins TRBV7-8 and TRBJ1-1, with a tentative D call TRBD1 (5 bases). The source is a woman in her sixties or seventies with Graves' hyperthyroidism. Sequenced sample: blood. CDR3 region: CASSGDLNTEAFF. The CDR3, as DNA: TGTGCCAGCTCGGGGGACTTGAACACTGAAGCTTTCTTT.